What follows are 5 T cell receptor beta chains derived from one specimen sequenced in a study of T cells in Graves' hyperthyroidism and ophthalmopathy. Amplification of TCR beta CDR3 regions used RNA as the template. A first-round RT-PCR of the TCR CDR3 used the HTBI primer set. TCRdb ran MiXCR on the multiplex PCR reads and lists one entry per CDR3 protein. The sample has about 690,000 distinct CDR3 sequences; 15% to 20% are singletons. The sample was blood. The receptors here all came from a man between 50 and 59 years old with Graves' hyperthyroidism.

This clonotype has only a few counts. This chain joins TRBV6-1 and TRBJ2-7, with TRBD2 matching over 8 bases. The V segment lost 6 bases and the J segment 0 bases; nucleotides outside the gene matches: 4. The length of the CDR3 is 14 residues. CDR1 MNHNS and CDR2 SASEGT come from the germline V gene. The CDR3 is CASRSGTSSYEQYF. CDR3 sequence (DNA): TGTGCCAGCAGGAGCGGGACTAGCTCCTACGAGCAGTACTTC.

The table lists this clonotype with many counts. This chain connects TRBV28 to TRBJ2-1; D not certain. The V gene's germline CDR1 is MDHEN and CDR2 SYDVKM. There are 13 residues in the CDR3. The V gene lost 6 bases and the J gene lost 7 bases, with 13 bases spanning the gap. CDR3 protein: CASRETGLNEQFF. The CDR3 DNA follows: TGTGCCAGCAGGGAGACGGGTTTAAATGAGCAGTTCTTC. Looking up the rest from reference TRBV28 and TRBJ2-1 gives the full variable domain: DVKVTQSSRYLVKRTGEKVFLECVQDMDHENMFWYRQDPGLGLRLIYFSYDVKMKEKGDIPEGYSVSREKKERFSLILESASTNQTSMYLCASRETGLNEQFFGPGTRLTVL.

Only a few counts were recorded for this clonotype. V gene TRBV27 combines with J gene TRBJ2-2; 9 nucleotides agree with TRBD2. The germline V gene has CDR1 MNHEY and CDR2 SMNVEV (reference sequence). V shed 7 bases and J 4 bases; nucleotides not matched to a gene: 7. There are 15 residues in the CDR3. As DNA, the CDR3 is TGTGCCAGCAAAGTTCTAGCGGGGAGCACCGGGGAGCTGTTTTTT. The encoded protein is CASKVLAGSTGELFF.

The table lists this clonotype with a few counts. The gene calls are TRBV20-1 and TRBJ2-1, with 11 bases fitting TRBD1. This CDR3 comprises 15 residues. Trimming removed 5 bases from V and 7 bases from J; junction bases left unmatched: 10. In germline, CDR1 is DFQATT, CDR2 SNEGSKA (reference sequence). This CDR3 is CSALPGTGGRNEQFF. The CDR3 DNA follows: TGCAGTGCTCTTCCCGGGACAGGGGGTCGTAATGAGCAGTTCTTC.

In this sample, this clonotype turned up a few times. The chain recombines TRBV7-9 with TRBJ2-2; TRBD2 agrees at 13 bases. The germline CDR1 and CDR2 sequences are SEHNR and FQNEAQ (reference sequence). V trimming: 4 bases; J trimming: 7 bases; junction bases outside the gene matches: 12. The CDR3 extends over 18 amino acids. The CDR3 protein is CASSSLPGLAGSGGELFF. The CDR3 bases are TGTGCCAGCAGCTCGTTACCGGGACTAGCGGGATCTGGCGGGGAGCTGTTTTTT.